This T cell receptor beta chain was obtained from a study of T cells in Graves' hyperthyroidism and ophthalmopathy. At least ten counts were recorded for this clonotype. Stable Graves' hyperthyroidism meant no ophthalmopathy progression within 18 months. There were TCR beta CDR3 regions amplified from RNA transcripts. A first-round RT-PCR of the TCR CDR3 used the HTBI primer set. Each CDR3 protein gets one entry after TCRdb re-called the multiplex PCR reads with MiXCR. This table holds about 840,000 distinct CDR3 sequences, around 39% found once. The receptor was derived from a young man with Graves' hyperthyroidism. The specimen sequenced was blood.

The CDR3 DNA follows: TGTGCCAGCACCCACCGGGGAATGATGTACGAGCAGTACTTC. Translation gives CASTHRGMMYEQYF. The chain employs TRBV7-8 and TRBJ2-7, with D possibly TRBD2 on 5 matching bases. The germline V gene has CDR1 SGHVS and CDR2 FQNEAQ. The CDR3 is 14 amino acids. V gave up 7 bases and J gave up 4 bases, with 17 bases separating them.